This TCR beta chain is drawn from a study of blood T cells in healthy people across ages. Through a sample-barcoded 5' primer and a J-beta primer mix, a second PCR was run for about 6 to 12 cycles. The authors tagged each cDNA molecule using a template-switch adaptor with 12 random nucleotides. TCRdb reprocessed the 5' RACE reads via MiXCR and lists one record per CDR3 protein. The profile covers over 500,000 distinct CDR3 sequences, with 52% appearing a single time and approximately 13% taken by the ten largest. Notes on this clonotype: What it binds is not known. The junction differs from germline at one of its ends, possibly a read error.

General study results and limits: Without sorted subsets, naive and antigen-experienced compartments could not be conclusively compared. Diversity figures based on one million T cells were deemed too low.

The CDR3 has 12 amino acids. The V gene's germline CDR1 is DFQATT and CDR2 SNEGSKA (reference sequence). The TCR comes from an elderly woman in good health. Specimen: blood. The chain joins TRBV20-1 to TRBJ2-3; D is undetermined. CDR3 sequence: CSGQTRTETQNF. The CDR3 region has the DNA TGCAGTGGTCAGACTCGCACAGAAACGCAGAATTTT.